The 29 T cell receptor beta chains presented below share a single source sample, sequenced in a study of blood T cell repertoires in COVID-19. The table came from immunoSEQ multiplex PCR; TCRdb's copy has only in-frame clones and leaves some out. The top ten clones hold roughly 2.9% of a sample with about 150,000 clones, roughly 84% of them seen once. The sample consisted of peripheral blood. Receptors were obtained from an older woman with acute or convalescent COVID-19.

The chain is built from TRBV2 and TRBJ2-1, with TRBD1 matching over 12 bases. The CDR3 runs 15 residues. J gave up 7 bases and V 7 bases, and 8 bases lay outside the gene matches. Germline loops: CDR1 SNHLY, CDR2 FYNNEI. The CDR3 loop is CASNPLGQGANEQFF. In nucleotides, the CDR3 is TGTGCCAGCAACCCGCTGGGACAGGGGGCGAATGAGCAGTTCTTC.

V gene TRBV12-3 or TRBV12-4 combines with J gene TRBJ2-7; maybe TRBD2 (6 bases). V lost 8 bases and J lost 1, with 12 bases in between. The CDR3 loop spans 13 amino acids. The CDR3 coding sequence is TGTGCCAGCTCGCGGGACGGGTCCTACGAGCAGTACTTC. Residues: CASSRDGSYEQYF.

V usage is TRBV5-1 and J usage is TRBJ2-1; possibly TRBD2 for D (7 bases). Per germline, CDR1 SGHRS and CDR2 YFSETQ. The CDR3 runs to 16 residues. The ends were cut back, 0 bases at V and 6 bases at J, with 16 bases in the middle. The CDR3 DNA follows: TGCGCCAGCAGCTTGGCGGGGGGCCGCGGGGGCAATGAGCAGTTCTTC. Translated, it gives CASSLAGGRGGNEQFF.

The chain links TRBV9 to TRBJ2-2; a weak D match, TRBD1 (5 bases). This CDR3 spans 14 amino acids. Germline V gene lookup returns CDR1 SGDLS and CDR2 YYNGEE. V dropped 5 bases and J dropped 4 bases, with 12 bases sitting between them. CDR3 bases: TGTGCCAGCAGGGTGCAGGGAAGCACCGGGGAGCTGTTTTTT. As protein: CASRVQGSTGELFF.

This clone came up a few times. The V call is TRBV6-2 or TRBV6-3, the J call TRBJ2-7; D perhaps matches TRBD1 (6 bases). Trimming took 5 bases from V and 3 from J, leaving 8 bases between them. The CDR3 is 12 residues long. CDR1 is MNHEY and CDR2 is SVGEGT in the germline V gene. The CDR3 sequence: CASSQTGYEQYF. DNA for the CDR3: TGTGCCAGCAGTCAGACAGGCTACGAGCAGTACTTC.

V and J are TRBV28 and TRBJ1-2; possible D gene TRBD1, 5 bases. CDR3 size: 14 residues. Between the trimmed V and J ends, which lost 7 bases and 4 bases, there was a span of 16 bases. Germline V gives CDR1 MDHEN, CDR2 SYDVKM. This chain's CDR3 is CASMGGKGIYGYTF. The CDR3 DNA reads as TGTGCCAGCATGGGGGGAAAGGGGATCTATGGCTACACCTTC.

This rearrangement joins TRBV28 to TRBJ2-7; D gene ambiguous. Germline CDR1 and CDR2: MDHEN and SYDVKM. The CDR3 has 14 residues. V lost 2 bases and J 0 bases, leaving 8 bases between the germline ends. This CDR3 is CASSLGQFSYEQYF. The CDR3 DNA reads as TGTGCCAGCAGTTTAGGGCAGTTCTCCTACGAGCAGTACTTC.

The gene calls are TRBV4-2 and TRBJ1-2; a weak D match, TRBD1 (5 bases). Trimming took off 8 bases at V and 2 bases at J, with 21 bases between the two ends. The CDR3 sequence is 16 residues long. Germline assignment: CDR1 LGHNA and CDR2 YNFKEQ. The CDR3 is CASASKMGGENYGYTF. CDR3 nucleotides: TGTGCCAGCGCGTCGAAGATGGGGGGAGAGAACTATGGCTACACCTTC.

The chain joins TRBV10-1 to TRBJ2-3, with D possibly TRBD2 on 7 matching bases. Deletions cut 3 bases from V and 2 bases from J, with 12 bases between. Germline assignment: CDR1 WNHNN and CDR2 SYGVQD (reference sequence). The CDR3 is 15 residues long. The CDR3 region has the DNA TGCGCCAGCAGTGATGCGGGGGCGCACACAGATACGCAGTATTTT. Residues: CASSDAGAHTDTQYF.

V usage is TRBV19 and J usage is TRBJ2-1; 7 bases fit TRBD1. V shed 5 bases and J 6 bases; nucleotides not matched to a gene: 10. This CDR3 spans 15 amino acids. The germline V gene has CDR1 LNHDA and CDR2 SQIVND (reference sequence). CDR3 nucleotides: TGTGCCAGTAGTCTCACCGGGACAGCACCCAATGAGCAGTTCTTC. It encodes CASSLTGTAPNEQFF.

The chain employs TRBV24-1 and TRBJ2-5; 10 nucleotides agree with TRBD1. Unmatched junction bases numbered 6, after V lost 9 bases and J lost 0 bases. This CDR3 spans 15 amino acids. CDR1 KGHDR and CDR2 SFDVKD come from the germline V gene. The CDR3 reads CATQPGQGYQETQYF. The CDR3 region has the DNA TGTGCCACCCAACCGGGACAGGGGTACCAAGAGACCCAGTACTTC.

CDR3 protein: CASSPSRQDNSPLHF. DNA for the CDR3: TGTGCCAGCAGCCCAAGTCGACAGGATAATTCACCCCTCCACTTT. V usage is TRBV4-2 and J usage is TRBJ1-6; a possible D gene is TRBD1 (6 bases). There are 15 residues in the CDR3. The germline CDR1 and CDR2 sequences are LGHNA and YNFKEQ. Trimming took off 4 bases at V and 5 bases at J, with 12 bases between the two ends.

The V gene is TRBV4-3, the J gene TRBJ1-6; TRBD1 matches 7 bases. With 0 bases clipped from V and 9 bases from J, the junction kept 5 bases outside the gene matches. Germline-derived CDR1 and CDR2 are LGHNA and YSLEER. This CDR3 comprises 15 residues. CDR3 sequence: CASSQDKQGSSPLHF. In DNA form, the CDR3 reads TGCGCCAGCAGCCAAGATAAACAGGGGAGTTCACCCCTCCACTTT.

The chain is built from TRBV9 and TRBJ2-2; tentatively, D is TRBD1 (6 bases). The germline V and J ends were trimmed by 0 bases and 9 bases, with 9 bases remaining between them. The CDR3 has 13 residues. Per the germline V gene, CDR1 is SGDLS and CDR2 is YYNGEE. The DNA of the CDR3 is TGTGCCAGCAGCGTAGGTGGGGGCCGGGAGCTGTTTTTT. Encoded protein: CASSVGGGRELFF.

The chain is built from TRBV20-1 and TRBJ2-5; TRBD2 agrees at 12 bases. CDR1 and CDR2 from the germline V gene are DFQATT and SNEGSKA (reference sequence). Unmatched junction bases numbered 7, after V lost 3 bases and J lost 5 bases. This CDR3 region has 15 residues. The CDR3 DNA follows: TGCAGTGCTAGTCTAGCGGGGGGGCGAGGGGAGACCCAGTACTTC. Translation: CSASLAGGRGETQYF.

V is TRBV6-1 and J is TRBJ2-2; 9 nucleotides align to TRBD1. The trim removed 3 bases at V and 2 bases at J, leaving 4 bases unmatched. The CDR3 consists of 16 residues. Germline values: CDR1 MNHNS, CDR2 SASEGT. CDR3: CASSEGQGGNTGELFF. As DNA, the CDR3 is TGTGCCAGCAGTGAGGGACAGGGAGGAAACACCGGGGAGCTGTTTTTT.

The chain is built from TRBV5-6 and TRBJ2-1, with 12 bases lining up with TRBD2. Germline lookup yields CDR1 SGHDT and CDR2 YYEEEE. V shed 6 bases and J 7 bases; nucleotides not matched to a gene: 8. The CDR3 runs 15 residues. CDR3: CASTILAGGVNEQFF. CDR3 DNA: TGTGCCAGCACCATACTAGCGGGGGGCGTTAATGAGCAGTTCTTC.

Comments on this clone: A read error may account for a junction end that differs from germline. The chain couples TRBV7-2 to TRBJ2-4, with 7 bases that match TRBD1. Per germline, CDR1 SGHTA and CDR2 FQGNSA. The CDR3 is made up of 11 amino acids. CDR3: CASSLGRDSAF. The CDR3 DNA is TGTGCCAGCAGCTTGGGCCGGGACAGCGCCTTC.

The rearrangement links TRBV4-1 to TRBJ1-6; possibly TRBD1 for D (6 bases). The germline V gene encodes CDR1 MGHRA and CDR2 YSYEKL. The ends were cut back, 3 bases at V and 7 bases at J, with 16 bases in the middle. The CDR3 is made up of 16 amino acids. CDR3 bases: TGCGCCAGCAGCCAGTTAGGGACAAAAAAAAATTCACCCCTCCACTTT. It yields the protein CASSQLGTKKNSPLHF.

The chain uses TRBV4-1 and TRBJ1-6; D is undetermined. There are 16 residues in the CDR3. The V gene lost 0 bases and the J gene lost 4 bases, with 10 bases spanning the gap. Looked up from germline, CDR1 is MGHRA and CDR2 is YSYEKL. For the CDR3, the DNA is TGCGCCAGCAGCCAAGAACAATCGGGGTATAATTCACCCCTCCACTTT. Translated, it gives CASSQEQSGYNSPLHF.

The chain links TRBV18 to TRBJ2-7; 9 bases fit TRBD1. The V segment lost 3 bases and the J segment 2 bases; nucleotides outside the gene matches: 11. This CDR3 region has 17 residues. Germline lookup yields CDR1 KGHSH and CDR2 LQKENI. CDR3 nucleotide sequence: TGTGCCAGCTCACCGATGGGACAGGGTCTAAATCCCTACGAGCAGTACTTC. This sequence encodes CASSPMGQGLNPYEQYF.

This clone was detected only once. This chain uses TRBV9 with TRBJ2-7; D not resolved. Trimming removed 0 bases at V and 2 bases at J, with 9 bases between. Germline CDR1 reads SGDLS; CDR2 reads YYNGEE. The CDR3 sequence is 14 residues long. In DNA, the CDR3 is TGTGCCAGCAGCGTAGGAGACTCCCCCTACGAGCAGTACTTC. Amino acids: CASSVGDSPYEQYF.

The rearrangement joins TRBV2 to TRBJ2-5, with TRBD2 as a possible D gene (7 bases). Trimming removed 8 bases at V and 7 bases at J, with 14 bases between. The CDR3 spans 12 residues. Per the germline V gene, CDR1 is SNHLY and CDR2 is FYNNEI. The CDR3 coding sequence is TGTGCCAGCCGGGCGGGGGCAGTGACCCAGTACTTC. Translating it yields CASRAGAVTQYF.

The rearrangement joins TRBV7-2 to TRBJ1-3, with 9 bases matching TRBD1. Germline V gene sequence: CDR1 SGHTA, CDR2 FQGNSA. This CDR3 has 16 residues. V shed 5 bases, J shed 0 bases, and the junction held 5 bases outside the gene matches. The chain's CDR3 is CASSTTGGYSGNTIYF. The CDR3 DNA reads TGTGCCAGCAGCACAACAGGGGGCTACTCTGGAAACACCATATATTTT.

The chain's CDR3 is CASSYGAFSGANVLTF. The CDR3, as DNA: TGTGCCAGCAGTTACGGGGCGTTCTCTGGGGCCAACGTCCTGACTTTC. The chain uses TRBV6-6 and TRBJ2-6; possible D gene TRBD1, 5 bases. Germline CDR1 is MNHNY and CDR2 is SVGAGI (reference sequence). The V end was cut by 2 bases, the J end by 0 bases, with 8 bases between. CDR3 length: 16 residues.

The rearrangement uses TRBV10-3 and TRBJ1-6, with D maybe TRBD1 (5 bases). The germline V gene has CDR1 ENHRY and CDR2 SYGVKD. CDR3 length: 12 residues. Trimming removed 6 bases at V and 9 bases at J, with 9 bases between. This CDR3 reads CAISQGGSPLHF. The CDR3 nucleotides read TGTGCCATCAGCCAGGGAGGTTCACCCCTCCACTTT.

This sequence joins TRBV15 and TRBJ2-5; TRBD2 matches 11 bases. This CDR3 comprises 18 residues. CDR1 is LNHNV and CDR2 is YYDKDF in the germline V gene (reference sequence). The V segment lost 1 base and the J segment 5 bases; nucleotides outside the gene matches: 12. The CDR3 region is CATSRAGTSGIGLETQYF. CDR3 nucleotides: TGTGCCACCAGCAGAGCCGGGACTAGCGGCATTGGGTTGGAGACCCAGTACTTC.

The chain employs TRBV6-2 or TRBV6-3 and TRBJ1-2; 9 bases are a match to TRBD1. The germline V gene encodes CDR1 MNHEY and CDR2 SVGEGT. After removal of 4 bases from V and 6 bases from J, the junction contained 12 bases not matched to a gene. This CDR3 is 16 amino acids long. CDR3 loop: CASSSWSDRGTDGYTF. The CDR3, as DNA: TGTGCCAGCAGTTCGTGGTCGGACAGGGGAACAGATGGCTACACCTTC.

The chain uses TRBV7-6 and TRBJ2-1; 13 nucleotides align to TRBD2. The CDR3 is 18 amino acids. The junction had 6 bases not matched to a gene; V was cut back by 3 bases and J by 1 base. CDR1 and CDR2 (germline): SGHVS, FNYEAQ. CDR3 protein: CASSFTSGGANSYNEQFF. CDR3 coding DNA: TGTGCCAGCAGCTTCACTAGCGGGGGGGCCAATTCCTACAATGAGCAGTTCTTC.